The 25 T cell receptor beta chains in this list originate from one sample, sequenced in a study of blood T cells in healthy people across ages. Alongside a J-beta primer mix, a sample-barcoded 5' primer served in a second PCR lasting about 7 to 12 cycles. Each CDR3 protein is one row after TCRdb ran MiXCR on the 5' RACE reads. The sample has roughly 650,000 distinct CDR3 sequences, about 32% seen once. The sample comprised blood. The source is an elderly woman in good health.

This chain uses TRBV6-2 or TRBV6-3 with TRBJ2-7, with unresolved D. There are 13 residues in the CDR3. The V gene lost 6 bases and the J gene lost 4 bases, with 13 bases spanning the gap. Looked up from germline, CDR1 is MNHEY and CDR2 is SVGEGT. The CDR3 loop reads CASRGDGTYEQYF. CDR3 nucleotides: TGTGCCAGCAGGGGTGATGGAACGTACGAGCAGTACTTC.

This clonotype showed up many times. CDR3 nucleotides: TGTGCCAGCAGCTCACTAGCGGGGGACACAGATACGCAGTATTTT. Protein: CASSSLAGDTDTQYF. The chain recombines TRBV6-5 with TRBJ2-3, with 11 positions matching TRBD2. Trimming took 6 bases from V and 2 from J; bases not matched to a gene: 4. The CDR3 runs 15 residues. Germline loops: CDR1 MNHEY, CDR2 SVGAGI.

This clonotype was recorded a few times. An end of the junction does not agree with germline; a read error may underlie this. For the CDR3, the DNA is TGTGCCAGCACCGTCCGCCGAGGAGCCCTCACAGATGCGCAGTATTTT. This translates into CASTVRRGALTDAQYF. This sequence joins TRBV12-3 or TRBV12-4 and TRBJ2-3, with D hard to call. This CDR3 is built from 16 residues.

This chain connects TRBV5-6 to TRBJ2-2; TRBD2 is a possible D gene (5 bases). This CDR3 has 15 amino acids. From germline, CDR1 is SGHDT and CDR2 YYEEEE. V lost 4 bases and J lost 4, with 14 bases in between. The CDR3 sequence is CASSPDAGLTGELFF. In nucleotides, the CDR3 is TGTGCCAGCAGCCCGGACGCTGGACTCACCGGGGAGCTGTTTTTT.

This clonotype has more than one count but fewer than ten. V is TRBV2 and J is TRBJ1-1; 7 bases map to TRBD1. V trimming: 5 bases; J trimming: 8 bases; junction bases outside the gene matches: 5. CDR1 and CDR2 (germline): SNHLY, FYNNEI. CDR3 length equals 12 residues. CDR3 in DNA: TGTGCCAGCAGTACAAGACAGGGCGAAGCTTTCTTT. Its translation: CASSTRQGEAFF.

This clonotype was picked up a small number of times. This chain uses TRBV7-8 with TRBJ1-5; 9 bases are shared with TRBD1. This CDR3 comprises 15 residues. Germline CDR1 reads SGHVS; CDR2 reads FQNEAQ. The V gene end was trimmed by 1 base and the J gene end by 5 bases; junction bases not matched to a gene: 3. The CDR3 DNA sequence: TGTGCCAGCAGCTTAGGACAGGGGGTAGATCAGCCCCAGCATTTT. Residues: CASSLGQGVDQPQHF.

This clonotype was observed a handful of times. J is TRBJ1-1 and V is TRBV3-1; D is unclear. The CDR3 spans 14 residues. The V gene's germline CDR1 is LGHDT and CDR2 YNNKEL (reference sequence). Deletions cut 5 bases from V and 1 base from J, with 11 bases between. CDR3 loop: CASSYLGPNTEAFF. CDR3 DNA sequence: TGTGCCAGCAGCTACTTAGGACCGAACACTGAAGCTTTCTTT. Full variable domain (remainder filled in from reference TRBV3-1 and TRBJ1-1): DTAVSQTPKYLVTQMGNDKSIKCEQNLGHDTMYWYKQDSKKFLKIMFSYNNKELIINETVPNRFSPKSPDKAHLNLHINSLELGDSAVYFCASSYLGPNTEAFFGQGTRLTVV.

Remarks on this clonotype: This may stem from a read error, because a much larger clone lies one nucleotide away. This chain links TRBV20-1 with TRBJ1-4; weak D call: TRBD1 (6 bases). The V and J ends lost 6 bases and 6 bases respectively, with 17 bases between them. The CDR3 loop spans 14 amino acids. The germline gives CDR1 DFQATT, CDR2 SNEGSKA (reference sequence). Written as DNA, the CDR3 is TGCAGTGCGCAATCGGGTCCAGGGGATGAAAAACTGTTTTTT. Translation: CSAQSGPGDEKLFF.

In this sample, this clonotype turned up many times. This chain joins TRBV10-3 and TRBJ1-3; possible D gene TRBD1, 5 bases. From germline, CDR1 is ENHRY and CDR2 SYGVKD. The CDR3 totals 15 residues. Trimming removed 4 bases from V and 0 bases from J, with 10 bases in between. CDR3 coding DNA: TGTGCCATCAGTGCGGCGGGGCTCTCTGGAAACACCATATATTTT. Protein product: CAISAAGLSGNTIYF.

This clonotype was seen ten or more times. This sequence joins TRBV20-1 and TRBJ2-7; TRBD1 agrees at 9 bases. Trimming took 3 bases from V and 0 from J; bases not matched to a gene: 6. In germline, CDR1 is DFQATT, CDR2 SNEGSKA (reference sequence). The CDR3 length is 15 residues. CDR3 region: CSARTLTGGSYEQYF. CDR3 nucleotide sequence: TGCAGTGCTAGGACTCTGACAGGGGGCTCCTACGAGCAGTACTTC.

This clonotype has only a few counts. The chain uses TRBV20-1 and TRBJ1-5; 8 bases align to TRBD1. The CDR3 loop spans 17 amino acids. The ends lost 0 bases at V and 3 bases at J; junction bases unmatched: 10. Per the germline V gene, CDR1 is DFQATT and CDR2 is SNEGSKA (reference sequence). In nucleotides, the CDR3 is TGCAGTGCTAGAGACCGACCCGGACAGGGTGCCAATCAGCCCCAGCATTTT. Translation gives CSARDRPGQGANQPQHF.

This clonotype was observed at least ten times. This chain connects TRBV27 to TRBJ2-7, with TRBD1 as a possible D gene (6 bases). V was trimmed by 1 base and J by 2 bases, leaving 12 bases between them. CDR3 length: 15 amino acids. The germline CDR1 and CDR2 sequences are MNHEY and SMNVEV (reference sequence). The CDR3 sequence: CASSLYPKGAYEQYF. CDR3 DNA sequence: TGTGCCAGCAGTTTATATCCGAAGGGGGCCTACGAGCAGTACTTC.

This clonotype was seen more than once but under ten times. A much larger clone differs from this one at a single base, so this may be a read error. Written as DNA, the CDR3 is TGTGCCAGCATACGAGAGATGTTGGCCAATGAGCAGTTCTTC. Protein product: CASIREMLANEQFF. The chain uses TRBV5-5 and TRBJ2-1; D is unclear. The V and J ends lost 6 bases and 6 bases respectively, with 16 bases between them. The CDR3 consists of 14 residues. The germline V gene encodes CDR1 SGHKS and CDR2 YYEKEE (reference sequence).

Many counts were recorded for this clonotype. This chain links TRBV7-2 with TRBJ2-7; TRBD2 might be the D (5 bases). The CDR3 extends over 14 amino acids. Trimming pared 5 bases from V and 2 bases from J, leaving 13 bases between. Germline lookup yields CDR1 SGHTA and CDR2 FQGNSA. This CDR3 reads CASSMDFSAYEQYF. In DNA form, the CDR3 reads TGTGCCAGCAGCATGGACTTCTCGGCCTACGAGCAGTACTTC. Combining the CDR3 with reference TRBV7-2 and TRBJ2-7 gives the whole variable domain GAGVSQSPSNKVTEKGKDVELRCDPISGHTALYWYRQSLGQGLEFLIYFQGNSAPDKSGLPSDRFSAERTGGSVSTLTIQRTQQEDSAVYLCASSMDFSAYEQYFGPGTRLTVT.

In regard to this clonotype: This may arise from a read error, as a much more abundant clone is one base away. CDR3 amino acids: CASSPRLAGRLNEQYF. CDR3 sequence (DNA): TGTGCCAGCAGCCCCCGACTAGCGGGGCGCCTGAATGAGCAGTACTTC. The chain joins TRBV9 to TRBJ2-5, with TRBD2 matching 11 bases. This CDR3 has 16 residues. Germline V lookup: CDR1 SGDLS, CDR2 YYNGEE. J was trimmed by 11 bases and V by 4 bases; bases with no gene match: 16.

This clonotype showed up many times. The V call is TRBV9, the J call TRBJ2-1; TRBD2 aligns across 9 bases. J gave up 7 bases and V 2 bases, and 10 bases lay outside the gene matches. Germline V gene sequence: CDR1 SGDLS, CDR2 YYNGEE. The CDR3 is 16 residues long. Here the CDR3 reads CASSVLSSGAGNEQFF. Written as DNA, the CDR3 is TGTGCCAGCAGCGTGTTATCTAGCGGGGCTGGGAATGAGCAGTTCTTC.

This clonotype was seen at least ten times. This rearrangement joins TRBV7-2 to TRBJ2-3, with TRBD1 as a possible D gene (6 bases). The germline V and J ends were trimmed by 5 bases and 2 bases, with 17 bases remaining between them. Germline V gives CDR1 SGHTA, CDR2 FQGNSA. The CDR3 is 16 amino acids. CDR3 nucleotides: TGTGCCAGCAGCCGGGTGGGACACCTAAACACAGATACGCAGTATTTT. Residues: CASSRVGHLNTDTQYF.

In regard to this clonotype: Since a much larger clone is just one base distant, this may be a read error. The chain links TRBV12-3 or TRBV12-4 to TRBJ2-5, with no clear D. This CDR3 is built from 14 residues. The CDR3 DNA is TGTGCCTGCAGTTTAAATGGGAAGTGGGAGACCCAGTACTTC. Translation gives CACSLNGKWETQYF.

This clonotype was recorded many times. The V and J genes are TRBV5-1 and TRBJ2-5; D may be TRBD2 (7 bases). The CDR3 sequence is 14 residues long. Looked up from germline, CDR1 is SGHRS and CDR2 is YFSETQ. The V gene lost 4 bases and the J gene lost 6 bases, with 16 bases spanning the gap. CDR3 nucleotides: TGCGCCAGCAGCGAGATAGGGGGGGGGAAGACCCAGTACTTC. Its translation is CASSEIGGGKTQYF.

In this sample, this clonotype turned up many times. CDR3 sequence: CASSLGDGRYGYTF. CDR3 in DNA: TGCGCCAGCAGCTTGGGGGACGGAAGATATGGCTACACCTTC. The V and J genes are TRBV5-1 and TRBJ1-2, with D possibly matching TRBD1 (5 bases). Deletions cut 0 bases from V and 5 bases from J, with 11 bases between. The CDR3 totals 14 residues. Germline CDR1 reads SGHRS; CDR2 reads YFSETQ.

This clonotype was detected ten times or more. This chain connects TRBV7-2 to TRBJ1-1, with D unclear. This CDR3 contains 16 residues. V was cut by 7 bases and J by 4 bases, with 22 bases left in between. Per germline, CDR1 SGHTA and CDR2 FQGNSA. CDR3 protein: CASTPFGFSQFTEAFF. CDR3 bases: TGTGCCAGCACCCCCTTTGGGTTTTCCCAATTCACTGAAGCTTTCTTT.

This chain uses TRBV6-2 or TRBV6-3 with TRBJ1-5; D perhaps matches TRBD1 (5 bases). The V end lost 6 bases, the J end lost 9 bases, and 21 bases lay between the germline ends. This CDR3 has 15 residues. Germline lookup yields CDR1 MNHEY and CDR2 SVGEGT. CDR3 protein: CASSLYTGVPRPQHF. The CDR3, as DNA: TGTGCCAGCAGCCTGTATACGGGGGTGCCTAGGCCCCAGCATTTT.

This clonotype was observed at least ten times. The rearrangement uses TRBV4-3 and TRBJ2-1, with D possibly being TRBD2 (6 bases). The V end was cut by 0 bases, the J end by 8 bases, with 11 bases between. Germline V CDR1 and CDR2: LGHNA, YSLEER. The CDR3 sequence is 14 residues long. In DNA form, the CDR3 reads TGCGCCAGCAGCCAAGAACGGTCTAGCGATGAGCAGTTCTTC. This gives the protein CASSQERSSDEQFF.

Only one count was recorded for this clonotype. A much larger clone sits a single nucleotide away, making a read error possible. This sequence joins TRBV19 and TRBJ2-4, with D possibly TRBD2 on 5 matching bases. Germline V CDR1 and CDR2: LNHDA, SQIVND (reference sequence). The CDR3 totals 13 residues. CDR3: CTSSTGDKNIQYF. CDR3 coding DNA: TGTACCAGTAGTACCGGGGACAAAAACATTCAGTACTTC. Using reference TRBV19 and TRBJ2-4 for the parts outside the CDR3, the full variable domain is DGGITQSPKYLFRKEGQNVTLSCEQNLNHDAMYWYRQDPGQGLRLIYYSQIVNDFQKGDIAEGYSVSREKKESFPLTVTSAQKNPTAFYLCTSSTGDKNIQYFGAGTRLSVL.

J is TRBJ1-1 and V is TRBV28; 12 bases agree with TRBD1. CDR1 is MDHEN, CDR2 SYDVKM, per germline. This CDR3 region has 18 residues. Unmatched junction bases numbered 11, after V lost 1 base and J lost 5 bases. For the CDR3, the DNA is TGTGCCAGCAGTTTATCCGGGGGACAGGGGGCCGGGAATACTGAAGCTTTCTTT. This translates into CASSLSGGQGAGNTEAFF.